The table lists the clone carrying this T cell receptor (beta chain) with a few counts. Its antigen is still unknown. Autoimmune disease history or systemic immunosuppression barred patients. Blood sampling took place at baseline, cycle 4 day 1, and cycle 7 day 1. This entry belongs to a study of OX40 agonist ivuxolimab in advanced cancers. Study-level background: From 23 to 79 years was the age range, with a mean of roughly 59 years, and approximately 80% were male.

Data came from immunoSEQ multiplex PCR; TCRdb stores just in-frame clones and leaves some out. The sample consists of approximately 40,000 clones, 80% of them appearing once. Study-level findings and limits: CD8+ T cells showed, on average, more clonal expansion than CD4+ cells.

There are 14 residues in the CDR3. Trimming left V 4 bases short and J 7 bases short, with 17 bases between. From germline, CDR1 is SGHTA and CDR2 FQGNSA. The TCR comes from an adult with an advanced solid tumor such as melanoma, head and neck, liver or kidney cancer. J is TRBJ2-7 and V is TRBV7-2; D tentatively fits TRBD1 or TRBD2 (5 bases each). Sample: CD4+ or CD8+ T cells sorted from blood, taken in a trial of the OX40 agonist ivuxolimab. In nucleotides, the CDR3 is TGTGCCAGCAGCTATACCCGGGGACCCTGGGAGCAGTACTTC. Its translation: CASSYTRGPWEQYF.